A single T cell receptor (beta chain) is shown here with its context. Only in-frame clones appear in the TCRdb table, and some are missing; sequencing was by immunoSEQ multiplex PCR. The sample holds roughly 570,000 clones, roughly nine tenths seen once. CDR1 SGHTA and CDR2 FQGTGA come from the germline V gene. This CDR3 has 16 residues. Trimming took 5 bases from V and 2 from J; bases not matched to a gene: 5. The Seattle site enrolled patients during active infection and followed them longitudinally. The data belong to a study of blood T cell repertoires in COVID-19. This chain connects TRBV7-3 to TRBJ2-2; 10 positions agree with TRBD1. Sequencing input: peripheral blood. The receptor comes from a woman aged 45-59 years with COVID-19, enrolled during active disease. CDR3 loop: CASSPMTGGNTGELFF. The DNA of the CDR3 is TGTGCCAGCAGCCCAATGACAGGGGGCAACACCGGGGAGCTGTTTTTT.